What follows is one T cell receptor (beta chain) and its context. Its specific antigen is unknown. Base qualities are not provided; no much larger clone lies one nucleotide away. The germline V gene provides CDR1 MDHEN and CDR2 SYDVKM. The CDR3 covers 15 residues, taking in both the cysteine and the phenylalanine. The read is trimmed to its CDR3 DNA, 45 bases read in frame from base 1. The V end loses 7 bases and the J end loses 6 bases, and a stretch of 22 bases separates them. The sample belongs to a study of T cell repertoires in cytomegalovirus infection (dated 2019 in TCRdb). At the level of the whole study: Because public TCR beta signatures pointed to carriage of CMV infection together with the matching HLA type, the HLA type of each donor mattered for the analysis.

The run used an Illumina HiSeq 1500. TCRdb took the public reads, trimmed them with fastp at Q25, ran MiXCR for clone calling and kept in-frame beta chains. CDR3 protein sequences are deduplicated, and each keeps its most common genes and DNA. The sample table holds some 680,000 distinct CDR3 sequences, of which under 40% were seen once. Of the sample, around 2.6% is held by the ten largest clones. Results and caveats for the whole study, not just this receptor: The ex vivo response was dominated by HLA-C-restricted CMV-specific TCR beta clonotypes, which also provided the single most frequent clonotype in two of eight donors. In both this cohort and an independent roughly 400-donor cohort, the cumulative frequency of public TCR beta family members distinguished carriers of CMV infection plus the relevant HLA type.

The clonotype was recovered from a human donor in good health (CMV status not recorded). Some clones in this sample may be carry-over from other donors' samples. Material: PBMCs. Recombination joined TRBV28 with TRBJ2-7; the D gene is unclear. Here the CDR3 is given as CASNTPTRVWGEQYF. The nucleotide sequence is TGTGCCAGCAATACCCCGACCCGGGTCTGGGGCGAGCAGTACTTC.